This T cell receptor (beta chain) was found in a study of cytomegalovirus exposure and HLA in healthy donors. Clones were sequenced by immunoSEQ multiplex PCR, and TCRdb holds only the in-frame ones, with some missing. In the table there are around 400,000 clones, roughly 88% of which are singletons. Germline lookup yields CDR1 SNHLY and CDR2 FYNNEI. This CDR3 is built from 14 residues. V lost 6 bases and J 6 bases, leaving 17 bases between the germline ends. Findings and limits, study-wide: First-cohort TCR clusters were later found to tend to co-occur in the roughly 130 validation repertoires.

Of note for this clone: Antigen: not known.

The sequenced material came from PBMCs. The rearrangement joins TRBV2 to TRBJ1-2, with D possibly matching TRBD1 (5 bases). This sequence was found in a woman between 18 and 29 years old in good health and CMV-seronegative. CDR3 sequence (DNA): TGTGCCAGCAGGAGCGACAGCCTAGGGCATGGCTACACCTTC. Translation gives CASRSDSLGHGYTF.